The 5 T cell receptor beta chains given below trace back to one sample, sequenced in a study of neoadjuvant nivolumab and ipilimumab in lung cancer. The data were produced by immunoSEQ multiplex PCR, yet TCRdb's version contains in-frame clones alone and is incomplete. The sample lists some 25,000 clones; 82% were seen once. The source was tumor tissue, collected after neoadjuvant nivolumab, alone or with ipilimumab, at or shortly before surgery. Every receptor here comes from an adult with non-small cell lung cancer.

This clone has only a few counts. This chain connects TRBV5-6 to TRBJ1-2; D not resolved. The CDR3 loop spans 14 amino acids. Looked up from germline, CDR1 is SGHDT and CDR2 is YYEEEE. The V and J ends lost 6 bases and 1 base respectively, with 13 bases between them. This chain's CDR3 is CASKWTLINYGYTF. CDR3 sequence (DNA): TGTGCCAGCAAATGGACTTTAATTAACTATGGCTACACCTTC.

This clone is deemed medium-sized (0.01 to 0.1%). This sequence joins TRBV5-5 and TRBJ1-1; possible D gene TRBD1, 5 bases. CDR3 length: 15 residues. Germline V lookup: CDR1 SGHKS, CDR2 YYEKEE (reference sequence). The germline V and J ends were trimmed by 4 bases and 1 base, with 14 bases remaining between them. CDR3 sequence: CASSPLTVQNTEAFF. The CDR3 region has the DNA TGTGCCAGCAGCCCATTGACAGTACAGAACACTGAAGCTTTCTTT.

The chain recombines TRBV5-5 with TRBJ1-1; no firm D call. This CDR3 spans 13 amino acids. V was trimmed by 2 bases and J by 1 base, leaving 6 bases between them. Germline V gene data show CDR1 as SGHKS and CDR2 as YYEKEE (reference sequence). The CDR3 reads CASSFAANTEAFF. CDR3 coding DNA: TGTGCCAGCAGCTTTGCAGCGAACACTGAAGCTTTCTTT.

This clone has a handful of counts. The chain joins TRBV18 to TRBJ1-4; D unclear. The CDR3 length is 15 residues. Looked up from germline, CDR1 is KGHSH and CDR2 is LQKENI. The ends were cut back, 2 bases at V and 7 bases at J, with 14 bases in the middle. Here the CDR3 DNA reads TGTGCCAGCTCACCAAGGGTCACAGATACTGAAAAACTGTTTTTT. Its translation: CASSPRVTDTEKLFF.

The V and J genes are TRBV18 and TRBJ1-1, with a possible D match to TRBD1 (6 bases). The V end was cut by 4 bases, the J end by 5 bases, with 20 bases between. This CDR3 is 16 amino acids long. Germline V gene sequence: CDR1 KGHSH, CDR2 LQKENI. CDR3 amino acids: CASSHTGPGAGTEAFF. The CDR3 DNA follows: TGTGCCAGCTCACACACGGGTCCGGGGGCAGGGACTGAAGCTTTCTTT.